The rows below give T cell receptor beta chains drawn from one sample of a study of T-cell reconstitution after alpha-beta-depleted transplantation in children. MiXCR, run by TCRdb on the PCR reads, gives a single entry per CDR3 protein. The sample includes around 450,000 distinct CDR3 sequences, about 10% of them seen just once. Sample: PBMCs, taken before TCRalphabeta/CD19-depleted stem cell transplant. These receptors all stem from a child under 10 years old with inherited bone marrow failure, due to receive a stem cell transplant. Both conserved end residues are part of each CDR3. A D gene is named only where the DNA matches it firmly.

J: TRBJ2-1
D: TRBD1
V: TRBV20-1
CDR3: CSARGRTGDIYNEQFF

J: TRBJ2-7
D: TRBD1
V: TRBV11-2
CDR3: CASSLDVGQGGEQYF

J: TRBJ2-1
D: -
V: TRBV20-1
CDR3: CSARPTHNEQFF

J: TRBJ2-1
D: -
V: TRBV28
CDR3: CASSPGARTNEQFF

J: TRBJ2-2
D: -
V: TRBV27
CDR3: CASSLAENTGELFF

J: TRBJ2-3
D: -
V: TRBV7-9
CDR3: CASSLWFGRVDTQYF

J: TRBJ2-1
D: -
V: TRBV2
CDR3: CASSELPGARNEQFF

J: TRBJ1-4
D: -
V: TRBV28
CDR3: CASSQTQTNEKLFF

J: TRBJ1-2
D: TRBD1
V: TRBV29-1
CDR3: CSVARQGRGGYTF

J: TRBJ2-3
D: TRBD1
V: TRBV6-9
CDR3: CASSYPRTGGDTDTQYF

J: TRBJ2-7
D: -
V: TRBV30
CDR3: CAWSLAVYEQYF

J: TRBJ2-7
D: -
V: TRBV12-3/TRBV12-4
CDR3: CASSFGSLSYEQYF

J: TRBJ2-7
D: TRBD2
V: TRBV6-1
CDR3: CASSPAGGLHEQYF

J: TRBJ2-1
D: TRBD1
V: TRBV6-2/TRBV6-3
CDR3: CASSLYTGARGGQFF

J: TRBJ2-5
D: TRBD1
V: TRBV29-1
CDR3: CSVEGQGVQETQYF

J: TRBJ2-7
D: TRBD2
V: TRBV5-1
CDR3: CASRWEGLMDEQYF

J: TRBJ1-5
D: -
V: TRBV4-3
CDR3: CASSQRSGSGQPQHF

J: TRBJ2-3
D: TRBD2
V: TRBV7-9
CDR3: CASSTPGGQITDTQYF

J: TRBJ1-4
D: -
V: TRBV4-3
CDR3: CASSQDPRQATNEKLFF

J: TRBJ2-1
D: TRBD2
V: TRBV11-2
CDR3: CASSLEAGGHIDEQFF

J: TRBJ2-2
D: -
V: TRBV28
CDR3: CASSPLAPGELFF

J: TRBJ2-6
D: -
V: TRBV7-2
CDR3: CASSLRPTETGANVLTF

J: TRBJ2-5
D: TRBD2
V: TRBV9
CDR3: CASSVDRTSGSGETQYF

J: TRBJ2-1
D: TRBD2
V: TRBV9
CDR3: CASSVVLAGPNEQFF

J: TRBJ1-1
D: TRBD1
V: TRBV7-9
CDR3: CASSSTLQGGTEAFF

J: TRBJ2-2
D: -
V: TRBV7-2
CDR3: CASSLWGSNTGELFF

J: TRBJ1-5
D: -
V: TRBV12-3/TRBV12-4
CDR3: CASSGQTGSNQPQHF

J: TRBJ2-7
D: TRBD1
V: TRBV28
CDR3: CASNQGGTGGYEQYF

J: TRBJ2-7
D: -
V: TRBV29-1
CDR3: CSVMMYSGPDYEQYF

J: TRBJ2-1
D: -
V: TRBV7-9
CDR3: CASIKTRDGEQFF

J: TRBJ2-1
D: -
V: TRBV20-1
CDR3: CSARDPLATYSYNEQFF

J: TRBJ2-1
D: -
V: TRBV10-3
CDR3: CAISEGRGFYNEQFF

J: TRBJ2-2
D: TRBD2
V: TRBV20-1
CDR3: CSARDRVGPSGTGELFF

J: TRBJ2-4
D: -
V: TRBV20-1
CDR3: CSATGLEALAKNIQYF

J: TRBJ1-2
D: -
V: TRBV15
CDR3: CATSRDLTLPEGYTF

J: TRBJ2-1
D: TRBD2
V: TRBV5-1
CDR3: CASSLVGLAGGSYNEQFF

J: TRBJ2-1
D: TRBD2
V: TRBV6-1
CDR3: CASNESSGSIDEQFF